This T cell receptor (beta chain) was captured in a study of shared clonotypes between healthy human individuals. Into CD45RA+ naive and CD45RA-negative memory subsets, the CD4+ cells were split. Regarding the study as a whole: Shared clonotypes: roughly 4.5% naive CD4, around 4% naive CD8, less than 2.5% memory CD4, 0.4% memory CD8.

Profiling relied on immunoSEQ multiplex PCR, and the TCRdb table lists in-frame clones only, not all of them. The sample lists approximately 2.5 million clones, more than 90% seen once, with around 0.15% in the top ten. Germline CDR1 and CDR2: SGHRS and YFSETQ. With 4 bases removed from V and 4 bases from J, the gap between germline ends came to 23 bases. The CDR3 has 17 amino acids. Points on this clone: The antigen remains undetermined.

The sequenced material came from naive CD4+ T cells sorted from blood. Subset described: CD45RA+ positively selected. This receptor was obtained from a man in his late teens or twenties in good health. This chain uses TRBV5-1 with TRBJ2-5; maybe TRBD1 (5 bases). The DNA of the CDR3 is TGCGCCAGCAGCCGAAAAGACAGACCCGTAGCAAGAGAGACCCAGTACTTC. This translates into CASSRKDRPVARETQYF.